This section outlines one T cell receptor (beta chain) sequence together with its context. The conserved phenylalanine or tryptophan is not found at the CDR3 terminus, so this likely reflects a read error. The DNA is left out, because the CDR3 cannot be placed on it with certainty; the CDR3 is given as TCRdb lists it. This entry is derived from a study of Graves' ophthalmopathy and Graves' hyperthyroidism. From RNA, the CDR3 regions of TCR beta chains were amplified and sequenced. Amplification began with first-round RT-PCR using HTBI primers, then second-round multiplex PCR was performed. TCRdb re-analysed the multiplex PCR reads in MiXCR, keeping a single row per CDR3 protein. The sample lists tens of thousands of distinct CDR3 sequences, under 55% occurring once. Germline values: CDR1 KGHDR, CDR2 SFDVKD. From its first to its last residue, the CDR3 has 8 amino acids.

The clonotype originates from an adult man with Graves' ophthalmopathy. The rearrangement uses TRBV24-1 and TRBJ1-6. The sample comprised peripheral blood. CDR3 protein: CATSDTVA.